This record looks at one TCR beta chain sequence and its context. The target antigen is unknown. These data come from a study of radiotherapy plus CTLA-4 blockade in lung cancer. As for the study in general: Among all patients, 18% showed objective responses, while roughly 34% had disease control.

The CDR3 is 16 residues long. Study observations and caveats: Expansion of tumor-derived TCR clones was observed in blood after radiotherapy plus ipilimumab.

Assay: immunoSEQ multiplex PCR; the TCRdb copy retains only in-frame clones and omits some. The sample records approximately 60,000 clones, around 77% being singletons. The specimen comprised peripheral blood, sampled from a patient treated with radiotherapy plus ipilimumab. The source is a human donor with non-small cell lung cancer who had a complete response to radiotherapy plus ipilimumab. The chain carries TRBV12-1 and TRBJ1-2. TRBV12-1 is tagged as a pseudogene. CDR3 region: CASSHRVEVLYYGYTF. CDR3 coding DNA: TGTGCCAGCAGCCACCGAGTAGAAGTACTGTACTATGGCTACACCTTC.